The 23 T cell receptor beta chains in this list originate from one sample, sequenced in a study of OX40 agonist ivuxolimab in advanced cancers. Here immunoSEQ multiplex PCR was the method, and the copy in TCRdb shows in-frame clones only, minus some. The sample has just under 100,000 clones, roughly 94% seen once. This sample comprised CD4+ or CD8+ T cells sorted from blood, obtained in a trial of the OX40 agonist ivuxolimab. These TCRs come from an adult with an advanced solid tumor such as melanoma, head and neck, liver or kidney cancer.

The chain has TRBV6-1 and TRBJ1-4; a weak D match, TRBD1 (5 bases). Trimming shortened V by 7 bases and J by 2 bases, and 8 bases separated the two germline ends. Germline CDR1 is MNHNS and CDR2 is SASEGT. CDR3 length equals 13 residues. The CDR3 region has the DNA TGTGCCAGCAACCCAGGGACTAATGAAAAACTGTTTTTT. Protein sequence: CASNPGTNEKLFF.

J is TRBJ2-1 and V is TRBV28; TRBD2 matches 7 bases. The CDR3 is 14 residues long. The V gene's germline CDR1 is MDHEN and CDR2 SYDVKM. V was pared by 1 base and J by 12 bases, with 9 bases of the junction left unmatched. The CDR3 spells CASSLYDGGSGQFF. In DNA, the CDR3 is TGTGCCAGCAGTTTATATGACGGCGGGAGTGGGCAGTTCTTC.

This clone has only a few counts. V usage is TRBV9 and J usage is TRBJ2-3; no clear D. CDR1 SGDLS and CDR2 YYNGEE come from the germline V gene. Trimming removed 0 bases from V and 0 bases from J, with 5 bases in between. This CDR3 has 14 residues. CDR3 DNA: TGTGCCAGCAGCGTAGTCTTCAGCACAGATACGCAGTATTTT. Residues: CASSVVFSTDTQYF.

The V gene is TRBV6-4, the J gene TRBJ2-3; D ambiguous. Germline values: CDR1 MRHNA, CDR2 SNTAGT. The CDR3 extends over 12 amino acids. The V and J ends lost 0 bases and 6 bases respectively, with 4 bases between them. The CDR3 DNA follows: TGTGCCAGCAGTGACTCGGGCGATACGCAGTATTTT. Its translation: CASSDSGDTQYF.

CDR3 coding DNA: TGCAGCGTGGCTGGAGTTAACTATGGCTACACCTTC. Protein product: CSVAGVNYGYTF. The chain combines TRBV29-1 with TRBJ1-2, with D unresolved. Germline CDR1 and CDR2: SQVTM and ANQGSEA. Trimming cost V 6 bases and J 1 base, with 9 bases left between them. The length of the CDR3 is 12 residues.

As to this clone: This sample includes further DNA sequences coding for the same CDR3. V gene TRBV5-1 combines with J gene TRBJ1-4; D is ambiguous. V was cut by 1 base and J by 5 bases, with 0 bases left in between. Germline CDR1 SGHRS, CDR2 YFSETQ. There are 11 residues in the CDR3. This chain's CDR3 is CASSLNEKLFF. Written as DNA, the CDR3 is TGCGCCAGCAGCTTGAATGAAAAACTGTTTTTT.

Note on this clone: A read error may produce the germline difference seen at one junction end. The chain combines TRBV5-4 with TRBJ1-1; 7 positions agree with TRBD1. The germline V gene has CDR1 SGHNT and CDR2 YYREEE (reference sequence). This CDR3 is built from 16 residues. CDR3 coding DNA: TGTGCCAGCAGTTTGGACCGGGACAGCATGAACACTGAAGCTTTCTTT. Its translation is CASSLDRDSMNTEAFF.

The CDR3 spells CASGTRRHRVPSTDTQYF. CDR3 in DNA: TGTGCCAGTGGCACTAGACGACATCGTGTTCCTAGCACAGATACGCAGTATTTT. This chain joins TRBV19 and TRBJ2-3, with D maybe TRBD2 (5 bases). Germline V lookup: CDR1 LNHDA, CDR2 SQIVND (reference sequence). Trimming stripped 8 bases from V and 0 bases from J, with 24 bases between. The length of the CDR3 is 18 residues. The whole variable domain, filled in from reference TRBV19 and TRBJ2-3, reads DGGITQSPKYLFRKEGQNVTLSCEQNLNHDAMYWYRQDPGQGLRLIYYSQIVNDFQKGDIAEGYSVSREKKESFPLTVTSAQKNPTAFYLCASGTRRHRVPSTDTQYFGPGTRLTVL.

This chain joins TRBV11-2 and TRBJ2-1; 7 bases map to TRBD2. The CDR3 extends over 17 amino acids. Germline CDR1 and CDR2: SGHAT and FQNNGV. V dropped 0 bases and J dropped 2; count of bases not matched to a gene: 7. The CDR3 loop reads CASSLERAGKTYNEQFF. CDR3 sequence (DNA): TGTGCCAGCAGCTTAGAGAGAGCGGGGAAGACCTACAATGAGCAGTTCTTC.

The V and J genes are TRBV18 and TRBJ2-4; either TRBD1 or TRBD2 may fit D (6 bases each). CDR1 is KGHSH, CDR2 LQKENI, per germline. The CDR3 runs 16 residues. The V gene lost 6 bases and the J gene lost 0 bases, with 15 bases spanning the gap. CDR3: CASSPTQGLAKNIQYF. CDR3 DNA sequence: TGTGCCAGCTCGCCCACACAGGGACTAGCCAAAAACATTCAGTACTTC.

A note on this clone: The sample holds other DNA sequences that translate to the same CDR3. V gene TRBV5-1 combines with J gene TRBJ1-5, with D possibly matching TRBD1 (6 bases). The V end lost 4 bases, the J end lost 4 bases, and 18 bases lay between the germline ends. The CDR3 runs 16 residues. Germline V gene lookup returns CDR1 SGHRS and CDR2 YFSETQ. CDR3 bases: TGCGCCAGCAGCCTGGGAACGGGGGGCGGGAATCAGCCCCAGCATTTT. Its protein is CASSLGTGGGNQPQHF.

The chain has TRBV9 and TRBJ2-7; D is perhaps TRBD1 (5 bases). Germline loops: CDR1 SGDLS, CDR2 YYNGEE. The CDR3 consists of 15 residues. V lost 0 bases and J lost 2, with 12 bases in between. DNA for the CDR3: TGTGCCAGCAGCGTAGCGGCAGGGTCTACCTACGAGCAGTACTTC. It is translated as CASSVAAGSTYEQYF.

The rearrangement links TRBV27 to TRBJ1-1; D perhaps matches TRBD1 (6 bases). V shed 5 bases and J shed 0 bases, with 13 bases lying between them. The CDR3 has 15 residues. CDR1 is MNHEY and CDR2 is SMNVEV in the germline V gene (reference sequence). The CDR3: CASSGDIFMNTEAFF. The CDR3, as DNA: TGTGCCAGCAGTGGGGACATTTTCATGAACACTGAAGCTTTCTTT.

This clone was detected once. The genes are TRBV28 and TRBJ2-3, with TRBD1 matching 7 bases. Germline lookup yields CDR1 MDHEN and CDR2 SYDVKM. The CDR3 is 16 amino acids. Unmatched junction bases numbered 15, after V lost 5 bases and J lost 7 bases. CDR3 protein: CASSHTGTARSYTQYF. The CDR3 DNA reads TGTGCCAGCAGTCATACCGGGACAGCAAGATCGTATACGCAGTATTTT. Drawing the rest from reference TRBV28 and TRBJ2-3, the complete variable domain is DVKVTQSSRYLVKRTGEKVFLECVQDMDHENMFWYRQDPGLGLRLIYFSYDVKMKEKGDIPEGYSVSREKKERFSLILESASTNQTSMYLCASSHTGTARSYTQYFGPGTRLTVL.

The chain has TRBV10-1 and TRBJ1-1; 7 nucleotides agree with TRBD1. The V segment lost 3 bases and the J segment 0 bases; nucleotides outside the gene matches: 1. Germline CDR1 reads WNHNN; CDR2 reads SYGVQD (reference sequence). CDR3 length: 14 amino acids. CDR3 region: CASSEGTVNTEAFF. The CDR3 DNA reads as TGCGCCAGCAGTGAAGGGACAGTGAACACTGAAGCTTTCTTT.

CDR3 DNA: TGTGCCAGCAGCTTAGATCAAGCCGGGGGAGGCAATCAGCCCCAGCATTTT. Encoded protein: CASSLDQAGGGNQPQHF. The chain combines TRBV7-2 with TRBJ1-5; tentatively, D is TRBD1 (5 bases). CDR1 SGHTA and CDR2 FQGNSA come from the germline V gene. The CDR3 is 17 amino acids. With 1 base removed from V and 2 bases from J, the gap between germline ends came to 15 bases. The full variable domain, completed using reference TRBV7-2 and TRBJ1-5, is GAGVSQSPSNKVTEKGKDVELRCDPISGHTALYWYRQSLGQGLEFLIYFQGNSAPDKSGLPSDRFSAERTGGSVSTLTIQRTQQEDSAVYLCASSLDQAGGGNQPQHFGDGTRLSIL.

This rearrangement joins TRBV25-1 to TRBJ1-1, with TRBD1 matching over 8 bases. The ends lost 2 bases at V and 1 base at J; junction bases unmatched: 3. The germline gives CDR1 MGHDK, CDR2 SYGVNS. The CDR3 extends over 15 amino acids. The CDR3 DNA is TGTGCCAGCAGTGAAGCGGACAGGGCGAACACTGAAGCTTTCTTT. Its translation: CASSEADRANTEAFF.

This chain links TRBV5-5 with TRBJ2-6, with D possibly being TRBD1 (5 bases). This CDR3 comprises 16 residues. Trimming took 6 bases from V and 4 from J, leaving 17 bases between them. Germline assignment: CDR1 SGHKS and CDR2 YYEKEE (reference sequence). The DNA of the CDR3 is TGTGCCAGCAACCCTCAGGGTGTAAGAGGGGCCAACGTCCTGACTTTC. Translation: CASNPQGVRGANVLTF.

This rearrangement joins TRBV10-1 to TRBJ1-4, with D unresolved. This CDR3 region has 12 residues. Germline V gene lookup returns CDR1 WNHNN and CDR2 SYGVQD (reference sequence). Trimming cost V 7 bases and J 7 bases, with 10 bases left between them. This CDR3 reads CASNGRVEKLFF. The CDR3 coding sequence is TGCGCCAGCAACGGAAGGGTTGAAAAACTGTTTTTT.

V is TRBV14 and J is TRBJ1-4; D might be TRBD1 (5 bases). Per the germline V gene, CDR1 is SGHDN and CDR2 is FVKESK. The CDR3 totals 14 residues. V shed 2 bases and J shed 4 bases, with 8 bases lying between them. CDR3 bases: TGTGCCAGCAGCCAAACAGGACTTAATGAAAAACTGTTTTTT. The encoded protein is CASSQTGLNEKLFF.

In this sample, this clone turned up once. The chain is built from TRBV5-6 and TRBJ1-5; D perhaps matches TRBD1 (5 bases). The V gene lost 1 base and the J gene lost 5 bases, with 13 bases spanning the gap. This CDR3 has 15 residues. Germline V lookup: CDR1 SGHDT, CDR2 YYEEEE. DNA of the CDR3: TGTGCCAGCAGCTTGTTCAGACAGCCTTATCAGCCCCAGCATTTT. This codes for CASSLFRQPYQPQHF. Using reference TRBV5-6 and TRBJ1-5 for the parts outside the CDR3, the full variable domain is DAGVTQSPTHLIKTRGQQVTLRCSPKSGHDTVSWYQQALGQGPQFIFQYYEEEERQRGNFPDRFSGHQFPNYSSELNVNALLLGDSALYLCASSLFRQPYQPQHFGDGTRLSIL.

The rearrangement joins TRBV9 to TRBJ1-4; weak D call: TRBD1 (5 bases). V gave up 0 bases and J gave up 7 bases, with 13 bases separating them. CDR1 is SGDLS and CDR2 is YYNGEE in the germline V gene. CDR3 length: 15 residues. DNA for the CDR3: TGTGCCAGCAGCGTAGCTCAGGGAAGGGGTGAAAAACTGTTTTTT. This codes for CASSVAQGRGEKLFF.

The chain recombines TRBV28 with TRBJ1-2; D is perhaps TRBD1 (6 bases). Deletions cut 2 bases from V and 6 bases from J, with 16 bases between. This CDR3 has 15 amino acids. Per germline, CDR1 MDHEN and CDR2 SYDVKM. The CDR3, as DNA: TGTGCCAGCAGTTTAGGCTGGGACATGAGGAATGGCTACACCTTC. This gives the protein CASSLGWDMRNGYTF.